This T cell receptor (beta chain) is drawn from a study of cytomegalovirus exposure and HLA in healthy donors. V gave up 5 bases and J gave up 4 bases, with 14 bases separating them. This CDR3 comprises 13 residues. CDR1 GTSNPN and CDR2 SVGIG come from the germline V gene (reference sequence). PCR employed 60 Vbeta and 13 Jbeta primers. TCRdb keeps only in-frame clones here, not all; method: immunoSEQ multiplex PCR. The data hold around 67,000 clones, with 55% to 70% observed a single time. This clone was recorded a few times. The receptor comes from a woman aged 50 to 65 in good health and CMV-seronegative. This chain connects TRBV30 to TRBJ1-1, with D tentatively TRBD1 (5 bases). Sequencing was done on a sample of PBMCs. CDR3 amino acids: CAWGTSPVTEAFF. The CDR3, as DNA: TGTGCCTGGGGGACTTCCCCAGTCACTGAAGCTTTCTTT.